This T cell receptor beta chain was profiled in a study of cytomegalovirus exposure and HLA in healthy donors. Findings of the study overall: According to a later analysis, donors in an Asian-associated ancestry cluster reportedly had fewer N-insertions than the 666-donor mean. CMV antigen specificity of three CMV-associated chains was confirmed in vitro.

The PCR made use of 60 Vbeta and 13 Jbeta primers. Profiling relied on immunoSEQ multiplex PCR, and the TCRdb table lists in-frame clones only, not all of them. This sample yields about 110,000 clones, of which around 79% are seen a single time; 1% to 1.5% belongs to the top ten. Trimming removed 6 bases from V and 4 bases from J, with 9 bases in between. Germline values: CDR1 MNHEY, CDR2 SVGAGI. CDR3 length: 12 amino acids. Worth noting for this clone: The antigen is not known.

The rearrangement uses TRBV6-5 and TRBJ1-2, with a tentative D call TRBD1 (5 bases). Sequencing used PBMCs. The TCR sequence derives from a woman aged 30 to 39 in good health and CMV-seronegative. The CDR3 DNA reads TGTGCCAGCAGCCAGGGTGCCTATGGCTACACCTTC. It specifies CASSQGAYGYTF.